The 16 T cell receptor beta chains below come from one sample, sequenced in a study of technical replicates of blood from several donors. The repertoire was sequenced with immunoSEQ multiplex PCR; TCRdb's copy has only in-frame clones and lacks some. The table records 98,000 or so clones, roughly 96% of them present only once. The sequenced sample consisted of T cells isolated from PBMCs. The receptors come from a human donor in good health.

The chain joins TRBV30 to TRBJ1-6; D possibly corresponds to TRBD1 (6 bases). The CDR3 is made up of 15 amino acids. Germline-derived CDR1 and CDR2 are GTSNPN and SVGIG (reference sequence). V lost 0 bases and J 6 bases, leaving 12 bases between the germline ends. This chain's CDR3 is CAWSVTGTSNSPLHF. The CDR3 DNA is TGTGCCTGGAGTGTAACAGGGACGAGTAATTCACCCCTCCACTTT.

The J gene is TRBJ2-7, the V gene TRBV5-6; perhaps TRBD1 as D (6 bases). CDR3 length equals 13 residues. Germline V gives CDR1 SGHDT, CDR2 YYEEEE. V lost 3 bases and J lost 5, with 12 bases in between. CDR3 DNA: TGTGCCAGCAGCTCACAGGGTAGGGACGAGCAGTACTTC. It translates to CASSSQGRDEQYF. Full variable domain (outside the CDR3, taken from reference TRBV5-6 and TRBJ2-7): DAGVTQSPTHLIKTRGQQVTLRCSPKSGHDTVSWYQQALGQGPQFIFQYYEEEERQRGNFPDRFSGHQFPNYSSELNVNALLLGDSALYLCASSSQGRDEQYFGPGTRLTVT.

V is TRBV25-1 and J is TRBJ1-1, with D perhaps matching TRBD1 (5 bases). CDR1 is MGHDK, CDR2 SYGVNS, per germline. The CDR3 consists of 14 residues. Trimming stripped 6 bases from V and 5 bases from J, with 16 bases between. CDR3 amino acids: CASSLLGARTEAFF. The CDR3 DNA reads as TGTGCCAGCAGCCTTTTAGGGGCGCGGACTGAAGCTTTCTTT.

The genes are TRBV9 and TRBJ2-5; 7 bases align to TRBD1. Unmatched junction bases numbered 3, after V lost 4 bases and J lost 3 bases. This CDR3 comprises 13 residues. Germline V CDR1 and CDR2: SGDLS, YYNGEE. The CDR3 bases are TGTGCCAGCAGCCCAGGGACAGAAGAGACCCAGTACTTC. Translated, it gives CASSPGTEETQYF.

The chain employs TRBV6-6 and TRBJ1-1; a weak D match, TRBD1 (5 bases). Germline values: CDR1 MNHNY, CDR2 SVGAGI (reference sequence). The V and J ends lost 6 bases and 0 bases respectively, with 11 bases between them. The CDR3 loop spans 14 amino acids. The CDR3 spells CASSRGRMNTEAFF. The CDR3 DNA is TGTGCCAGCAGCCGGGGGAGGATGAACACTGAAGCTTTCTTT.

This clone has just one count. The genes are TRBV7-8 and TRBJ2-1, with 14 nucleotides matching TRBD2. The V and J ends lost 4 bases and 1 base, in that order; junction bases with no gene match: 3. This CDR3 is built from 17 residues. Germline assignment: CDR1 SGHVS and CDR2 FQNEAQ. This chain's CDR3 is CASSSGLAGVSYNEQFF. CDR3 coding DNA: TGTGCCAGCAGCTCGGGACTAGCGGGAGTATCCTACAATGAGCAGTTCTTC.

This clone was observed a single time. This rearrangement joins TRBV6-6 to TRBJ1-1; 7 bases are shared with TRBD1. In germline, CDR1 is MNHNY, CDR2 SVGAGI (reference sequence). The CDR3 spans 14 residues. Trimming took 6 bases from V and 0 from J; bases not matched to a gene: 4. CDR3 region: CASSHRGMNTEAFF. CDR3 DNA: TGTGCCAGCAGCCACAGGGGCATGAACACTGAAGCTTTCTTT.

The gene calls are TRBV7-2 and TRBJ1-1, with D possibly TRBD1 on 5 matching bases. Germline assignment: CDR1 SGHTA and CDR2 FQGNSA. There are 13 residues in the CDR3. V lost 6 bases and J lost 6, with 14 bases in between. CDR3 in amino acids: CASSYHGGPEAFF. The CDR3 bases are TGTGCCAGCAGTTACCACGGGGGACCTGAAGCTTTCTTT.

The rearrangement uses TRBV10-1 and TRBJ2-1, with TRBD2 matching 7 bases. Per germline, CDR1 WNHNN and CDR2 SYGVQD (reference sequence). There are 14 residues in the CDR3. Trimming at V came to 4 bases and at J to 2 bases, leaving 2 bases not matched to a gene. The CDR3 protein is CASSGGGTYNEQFF. The CDR3, as DNA: TGCGCCAGCAGTGGGGGGGGGACCTACAATGAGCAGTTCTTC.

The sample holds one count of this clone. The chain carries TRBV20-1 and TRBJ2-1, with D hard to call. Germline V gives CDR1 DFQATT, CDR2 SNEGSKA (reference sequence). Trimming took 3 bases from V and 7 from J, leaving 4 bases between them. The length of the CDR3 is 10 residues. CDR3 sequence: CSARRNEQFF. Written as DNA, the CDR3 is TGCAGTGCTAGGAGGAATGAGCAGTTCTTC.

This chain uses TRBV5-8 with TRBJ1-2; no clear D. CDR1 is SGHTS, CDR2 YDEGEE, per germline. V was clipped by 4 bases and J by 7 bases, with 17 bases between them. The CDR3 runs 14 residues. CDR3 protein: CASSPGSPGSGYTF. For the CDR3, the DNA is TGTGCCAGCAGCCCGGGTTCGCCCGGTTCTGGCTACACCTTC.

The chain couples TRBV30 to TRBJ1-2; 10 bases line up with TRBD1. The germline gives CDR1 GTSNPN, CDR2 SVGIG (reference sequence). The CDR3 is made up of 16 amino acids. The trim removed 4 bases at V and 4 bases at J, leaving 12 bases unmatched. The DNA of the CDR3 is TGTGCCTGGACCCACCCAAGGACAGGGGGGCTCTATGGCTACACCTTC. Translation: CAWTHPRTGGLYGYTF.

The chain couples TRBV5-1 to TRBJ2-5; D remains unclear. CDR1 is SGHRS and CDR2 is YFSETQ in the germline V gene. CDR3 length equals 14 residues. V gave up 0 bases and J gave up 4 bases, with 10 bases separating them. Written as DNA, the CDR3 is TGCGCCAGCAGCTTGGGAGGAGATGGAGAGACCCAGTACTTC. Residues: CASSLGGDGETQYF.

The chain couples TRBV7-9 to TRBJ2-7; D not certain. V was trimmed by 3 bases and J by 1 base, leaving 4 bases between them. The CDR3 runs 12 residues. CDR1 and CDR2 from the germline V gene are SEHNR and FQNEAQ (reference sequence). The CDR3 reads CASSFASYEQYF. The CDR3, as DNA: TGTGCCAGCAGCTTCGCGTCCTACGAGCAGTACTTC.

The gene calls are TRBV30 and TRBJ2-7; D is possibly TRBD2 (5 bases). This CDR3 has 12 amino acids. V lost 5 bases and J 2 bases, leaving 10 bases between the germline ends. CDR1 is GTSNPN and CDR2 is SVGIG in the germline V gene (reference sequence). The CDR3 nucleotides are TGTGCCTGGGCCGGACTCGCCTACGAGCAGTACTTC. Encoded protein: CAWAGLAYEQYF.

This chain links TRBV12-5 with TRBJ2-7, with 7 positions matching TRBD2. The CDR3 loop spans 15 amino acids. Per germline, CDR1 LGHNT and CDR2 FRNRAP. J was trimmed by 4 bases and V by 0 bases; bases with no gene match: 6. In DNA form, the CDR3 reads TGTGCTAGTGGTTTGGTTCCGGGGGGTGCGTACGAGCAGTACTTC. Its translation: CASGLVPGGAYEQYF.